These 27 T cell receptor beta chains originate from one sample sequenced in a study of circulating and synovial CD4+ cells in juvenile arthritis. TCRdb keeps only in-frame clones here, not all; method: immunoSEQ multiplex PCR. Of about 33,000 clones listed, 90% to 95% were seen once; the top ten hold approximately 0.68%. The sequenced material came from CD4+ T cells from blood. All receptors come from a human donor with juvenile idiopathic arthritis.

The rearrangement joins TRBV9 to TRBJ2-2; weak D call: TRBD1 (5 bases). V lost 2 bases and J lost 15, with 14 bases in between. The germline CDR1 and CDR2 sequences are SGDLS and YYNGEE. The CDR3 extends over 12 amino acids. The CDR3 reads CASSVKGDPLFF. The CDR3 DNA sequence: TGTGCCAGCAGCGTGAAAGGGGATCCTTTGTTTTTT.

This clone appeared a single time. CDR3 sequence (DNA): TGTGCCAGCAGCCAGCTCCCGGGACTAGCGGGAGTCTACAATGAGCAGTTCTTC. It is translated as CASSQLPGLAGVYNEQFF. This chain links TRBV14 with TRBJ2-1; 14 bases are a match to TRBD2. The ends lost 3 bases at V and 3 bases at J; junction bases unmatched: 7. CDR1 SGHDN and CDR2 FVKESK come from the germline V gene. The CDR3 totals 18 residues.

The genes are TRBV6-6 and TRBJ2-7; 8 bases agree with TRBD2. The CDR3 runs to 14 residues. Germline V gene data show CDR1 as MNHNY and CDR2 as SVGAGI (reference sequence). Losses at the gene ends were 7 bases for V and 4 bases for J; bases not matched to a gene: 9. The CDR3 DNA reads TGTGCCAGCAATTGGCGGGGGGAAGCTTACGAGCAGTACTTC. Translation: CASNWRGEAYEQYF.

The chain joins TRBV15 to TRBJ2-1; TRBD1 aligns across 9 bases. The length of the CDR3 is 16 residues. V was pared by 2 bases and J by 6 bases, with 8 bases of the junction left unmatched. Germline loops: CDR1 LNHNV, CDR2 YYDKDF (reference sequence). Here the CDR3 DNA reads TGTGCCACCAGCAGACCTAAGGGACAGGGAACCAATGAGCAGTTCTTC. It yields the protein CATSRPKGQGTNEQFF.

The chain recombines TRBV7-2 with TRBJ1-6; tentative D call: TRBD1 (5 bases). The ends were cut back, 5 bases at V and 9 bases at J, with 17 bases in the middle. CDR3 size: 15 residues. CDR1 is SGHTA, CDR2 FQGNSA, per germline. Written as DNA, the CDR3 is TGTGCCAGCAGCCACCCCCCGACAGAGCCTTCACCCCTCCACTTT. Translating it yields CASSHPPTEPSPLHF.

V gene TRBV5-4 combines with J gene TRBJ2-5; TRBD2 aligns across 14 bases. V gave up 4 bases and J gave up 5 bases; unmatched junction bases: 10. Germline V gene sequence: CDR1 SGHNT, CDR2 YYREEE (reference sequence). The CDR3 has 17 amino acids. The CDR3: CASSRPTSGGAGETQYF. The CDR3 DNA follows: TGTGCCAGCAGCCGACCGACTAGCGGGGGGGCGGGTGAGACCCAGTACTTC.

The genes are TRBV13 and TRBJ2-1; maybe TRBD1 (5 bases). Germline CDR1 is PRHDT and CDR2 is FYEKMQ (reference sequence). The CDR3 runs to 12 residues. Deletions cut 6 bases from V and 8 bases from J, with 11 bases between. CDR3 sequence (DNA): TGTGCCAGCAGTGGCTGGGGCCATGAGCAGTTCTTC. Protein sequence: CASSGWGHEQFF.

The V gene is TRBV5-6, the J gene TRBJ2-3, with 7 nucleotides matching TRBD1. The CDR3 runs to 14 residues. V dropped 0 bases and J dropped 4; count of bases not matched to a gene: 2. In germline, CDR1 is SGHDT, CDR2 YYEEEE. CDR3 region: CASSLGDRADTQYF. The CDR3 nucleotides read TGTGCCAGCAGCTTGGGGGACAGAGCAGATACGCAGTATTTT.

This chain joins TRBV19 and TRBJ2-2; 9 bases map to TRBD1. J lost 8 bases, V lost 6 bases, and 10 bases had no gene match. The CDR3 has 15 amino acids. Germline-derived CDR1 and CDR2 are LNHDA and SQIVND (reference sequence). The chain's CDR3 is CASRAGTGYSGELFF. CDR3 bases: TGTGCCAGTAGGGCCGGGACAGGGTATTCGGGGGAGCTGTTTTTT.

In DNA, the CDR3 is TGTGCCAGCAGTGAACTGGGGACTAGCGACACGCAGTATTTT. It encodes CASSELGTSDTQYF. This chain joins TRBV6-1 and TRBJ2-3, with 10 bases identical to TRBD2. CDR3 length: 14 residues. Germline values: CDR1 MNHNS, CDR2 SASEGT. After removal of 2 bases from V and 9 bases from J, the junction contained 5 bases not matched to a gene.

The V call is TRBV29-1, the J call TRBJ1-1, with D perhaps TRBD1 (6 bases). The V gene's germline CDR1 is SQVTM and CDR2 ANQGSEA. V dropped 1 base and J dropped 2 bases, with 11 bases sitting between them. The length of the CDR3 is 14 residues. The CDR3 region is CSVEVQGQNTEAFF. As DNA, the CDR3 is TGCAGCGTTGAAGTTCAGGGGCAAAACACTGAAGCTTTCTTT.

The V call is TRBV2, the J call TRBJ2-7; D gene ambiguous. The CDR3 runs 12 residues. Deletions cut 8 bases from V and 3 bases from J, with 11 bases between. Germline V gene sequence: CDR1 SNHLY, CDR2 FYNNEI. CDR3 nucleotide sequence: TGTGCCAGCCTTCCAGACAACTACGAGCAGTACTTC. Its translation: CASLPDNYEQYF.

The chain carries TRBV5-4 and TRBJ1-4; D remains unclear. Germline V gene sequence: CDR1 SGHNT, CDR2 YYREEE (reference sequence). This CDR3 has 15 residues. V lost 2 bases and J 10 bases, leaving 18 bases between the germline ends. The CDR3, as DNA: TGTGCCAGCAGCTTCACTACGTCAGTATCCGGAAAACTGTTTTTT. Translated, it gives CASSFTTSVSGKLFF.

V is TRBV30 and J is TRBJ1-3; D gene uncertain. The CDR3 is made up of 16 amino acids. Germline CDR1 GTSNPN, CDR2 SVGIG (reference sequence). V lost 5 bases to trimming and J lost 5 bases, with 22 bases between them. The CDR3 loop reads CAWAPPRPRVRNTIYF. CDR3 nucleotide sequence: TGTGCCTGGGCCCCCCCCCGTCCGAGGGTCCGAAACACCATATATTTT.

The gene calls are TRBV7-9 and TRBJ1-1; 9 positions agree with TRBD1. Trimming at V came to 5 bases and at J to 4 bases, leaving 11 bases not matched to a gene. This CDR3 has 16 residues. CDR1 is SEHNR and CDR2 is FQNEAQ in the germline V gene (reference sequence). The DNA for the CDR3 is TGTGCCAGCAGCCCCCGCCTGGGGACAGGGTTCACTGAAGCTTTCTTT. This sequence encodes CASSPRLGTGFTEAFF.

This clone was recorded once. The chain uses TRBV19 and TRBJ2-5; the match to TRBD2 covers 8 bases. Germline-derived CDR1 and CDR2 are LNHDA and SQIVND (reference sequence). This CDR3 spans 13 amino acids. Trimming cost V 6 bases and J 5 bases; bases outside gene matches: 5. CDR3 nucleotides: TGTGCCAGTAGCCGGGGGGGCGGGGAGACCCAGTACTTC. Protein product: CASSRGGGETQYF. Using reference TRBV19 and TRBJ2-5 for the parts outside the CDR3, the full variable domain is DGGITQSPKYLFRKEGQNVTLSCEQNLNHDAMYWYRQDPGQGLRLIYYSQIVNDFQKGDIAEGYSVSREKKESFPLTVTSAQKNPTAFYLCASSRGGGETQYFGPGTRLLVL.

Remarks on this clone: The junction differs from germline at one of its ends, possibly a read error. Other DNA sequences in the sample encode the same CDR3. The chain is built from TRBV25-1 and TRBJ1-6, with no clear D. CDR1 and CDR2 from the germline V gene are MGHDK and SYGVNS. The CDR3 is made up of 15 amino acids. In DNA, the CDR3 is TGTGCCAGCGCTCCGGTTGCCTCCTATAATTCCCCCCTCCACTTT. This codes for CASAPVASYNSPLHF.

This clone was seen just once. The chain combines TRBV2 with TRBJ1-5, with TRBD1 identical over 9 bases. From germline, CDR1 is SNHLY and CDR2 FYNNEI. The CDR3 sequence is 15 residues long. V gave up 6 bases and J gave up 6 bases; unmatched junction bases: 9. In DNA, the CDR3 is TGTGCCAGCAGCGATCGTCGGACAGGGGCTCAGCCCCAGCATTTT. This gives the protein CASSDRRTGAQPQHF.

The chain couples TRBV28 to TRBJ1-3; no clear D. CDR3 size: 15 residues. The germline V gene has CDR1 MDHEN and CDR2 SYDVKM. V shed 10 bases and J shed 2 bases, with 18 bases lying between them. The CDR3 DNA reads TGTGCCACCCGACCCCCTTTCACAGCTGGAAACACCATATATTTT. This translates into CATRPPFTAGNTIYF. Complete variable domain (other parts from reference TRBV28 and TRBJ1-3): DVKVTQSSRYLVKRTGEKVFLECVQDMDHENMFWYRQDPGLGLRLIYFSYDVKMKEKGDIPEGYSVSREKKERFSLILESASTNQTSMYLCATRPPFTAGNTIYFGEGSWLTVV.

V is TRBV28 and J is TRBJ1-1, with 7 bases matching TRBD1. This CDR3 is 17 amino acids long. V lost 2 bases and J lost 7; bases outside the gene matches: 16. Germline V gene lookup returns CDR1 MDHEN and CDR2 SYDVKM. The CDR3 reads CASSLRIGTAIRGEAFF. CDR3 in DNA: TGTGCCAGCAGTTTACGCATTGGGACAGCCATACGGGGTGAAGCTTTCTTT.

This chain joins TRBV6-1 and TRBJ1-2, with D possibly TRBD1 on 5 matching bases. This CDR3 is 12 amino acids long. The V gene's germline CDR1 is MNHNS and CDR2 SASEGT. V was pared by 6 bases and J by 7 bases, with 12 bases between. CDR3 coding DNA: TGTGCCAGCAGCCCCAAGGGGTTTGGCTACACCTTC. It yields the protein CASSPKGFGYTF.

Concerning this clone itself: A read error may produce the germline difference seen at one junction end. This chain connects TRBV30 to TRBJ1-6; unclear D gene. This CDR3 comprises 13 residues. Germline CDR1 is GTSNPN and CDR2 is SVGIG (reference sequence). CDR3 sequence reads: CACHSSYNSPLHF. The CDR3 region has the DNA TGTGCCTGCCATAGCTCCTATAATTCCCCCCTCCACTTT.

This chain joins TRBV7-9 and TRBJ2-3; TRBD2 aligns across 8 bases. Trimming removed 7 bases from V and 3 bases from J; junction bases left unmatched: 21. Germline V lookup: CDR1 SEHNR, CDR2 FQNEAQ (reference sequence). The CDR3 has 19 residues. CDR3 protein: CASTLRGTSSRILTDTQYF. The CDR3 nucleotides read TGTGCCAGCACCCTACGCGGGACTAGTTCCCGAATATTGACAGATACGCAGTATTTT.

The rearrangement links TRBV7-3 to TRBJ1-1, with D hard to call. Germline V gives CDR1 SGHTA, CDR2 FQGTGA. The length of the CDR3 is 13 residues. V was shortened by 10 bases and J by 1 base, with 13 bases between the two germline ends. In DNA, the CDR3 is TGTGCCACTTGCAAGGCGGGGAACACTGAAGCTTTCTTT. It yields the protein CATCKAGNTEAFF.

The V gene is TRBV13, the J gene TRBJ1-2; TRBD1 is a possible D gene (5 bases). This CDR3 is 15 amino acids long. Trimming took off 3 bases at V and 4 bases at J, with 15 bases between the two ends. Germline V lookup: CDR1 PRHDT, CDR2 FYEKMQ (reference sequence). The CDR3 loop is CASSFSQGRSYGYTF. In DNA, the CDR3 is TGTGCCAGCAGCTTTTCGCAGGGCCGTAGCTATGGCTACACCTTC.

The chain carries TRBV6-1 and TRBJ2-1, with TRBD2 identical over 10 bases. The germline V gene encodes CDR1 MNHNS and CDR2 SASEGT. Trimming removed 0 bases from V and 6 bases from J; junction bases left unmatched: 5. The CDR3 has 16 residues. DNA for the CDR3: TGTGCCAGCAGTGAAGCTCCTAGCGGGAGTTTCAATGAGCAGTTCTTC. This codes for CASSEAPSGSFNEQFF.

V usage is TRBV7-2 and J usage is TRBJ2-7, with TRBD2 matching 10 bases. In germline, CDR1 is SGHTA, CDR2 FQGNSA. The CDR3 sequence is 16 residues long. The V and J ends lost 5 bases and 3 bases, in that order; junction bases with no gene match: 10. The CDR3 DNA reads TGTGCCAGCAGCCCCGAGTGGAAGCGGGGGGGCTACGAGCAGTACTTC. Protein product: CASSPEWKRGGYEQYF.